Each of the 7 T cell receptor beta chains below was sequenced from the same sample in a study of blood T cell repertoires in COVID-19. This table comes from immunoSEQ multiplex PCR, and its TCRdb copy is limited to in-frame clones, with some not included. The repertoire has some 290,000 clones, just under 90% of them found once; the top ten carry around 10%. Sequences were obtained from peripheral blood. The source of these receptors is a woman aged 25 to 39 with COVID-19, enrolled during active disease.

The rearrangement joins TRBV19 to TRBJ1-1; unclear D gene. CDR1 and CDR2 from the germline V gene are LNHDA and SQIVND (reference sequence). V lost 6 bases and J 1 base, leaving 12 bases between the germline ends. The CDR3 spans 14 residues. Here the CDR3 reads CASSPHWSNTEAFF. The CDR3 region has the DNA TGTGCCAGTAGCCCGCACTGGTCGAACACTGAAGCTTTCTTT.

The rearrangement links TRBV7-2 to TRBJ2-7; possibly TRBD1 for D (5 bases). CDR3 length equals 14 residues. Germline CDR1 and CDR2: SGHTA and FQGNSA. Trimming removed 7 bases from V and 3 bases from J, with 16 bases in between. CDR3 sequence reads: CASKQRGRVYEQYF. For the CDR3, the DNA is TGTGCCAGCAAACAAAGGGGCAGAGTCTACGAGCAGTACTTC.

This rearrangement joins TRBV7-6 to TRBJ2-5; D possibly corresponds to TRBD1 (6 bases). The length of the CDR3 is 15 residues. V lost 4 bases to trimming and J lost 6 bases, with 18 bases between them. Germline-derived CDR1 and CDR2 are SGHVS and FNYEAQ. The CDR3 nucleotides read TGTGCCAGCAGCTCAGTACAGGGAGTAGGAAAGACCCAGTACTTC. It translates to CASSSVQGVGKTQYF.

This clone was seen at least ten times. This chain joins TRBV19 and TRBJ1-1, with D unresolved. There are 12 residues in the CDR3. V lost 6 bases to trimming and J lost 10 bases, with 15 bases between them. Germline V gene sequence: CDR1 LNHDA, CDR2 SQIVND (reference sequence). The CDR3 nucleotides are TGTGCCAGTAGACCCGGGGTGGGTGCAGCTTTCTTT. Protein sequence: CASRPGVGAAFF.

The chain joins TRBV5-4 to TRBJ1-2; 10 bases map to TRBD1. This CDR3 has 13 residues. Trimming at V came to 4 bases and at J to 8 bases, leaving 5 bases not matched to a gene. Germline V gene sequence: CDR1 SGHNT, CDR2 YYREEE (reference sequence). The chain's CDR3 is CASSLRTGGGYTF. For the CDR3, the DNA is TGTGCCAGCAGCCTAAGGACAGGGGGAGGCTACACCTTC.

V is TRBV5-1 and J is TRBJ2-2; D is possibly TRBD2 (6 bases). The germline V gene has CDR1 SGHRS and CDR2 YFSETQ. Trimming stripped 4 bases from V and 1 base from J, with 8 bases between. The CDR3 loop spans 14 amino acids. CDR3 loop: CASSKEGNTGELFF. As DNA, the CDR3 is TGCGCCAGCAGCAAGGAGGGGAACACCGGGGAGCTGTTTTTT.

This chain joins TRBV3-1 (or the pseudogene TRBV3-2) and TRBJ1-1, with 7 bases fitting TRBD1. V shed 2 bases, J shed 4 bases, and the junction held 10 bases outside the gene matches. This CDR3 is 16 amino acids long. Germline values: CDR1 LGHDT, CDR2 YNNKEL (reference sequence). The CDR3 spells CASSQIQGRRSTEAFF. The CDR3 DNA sequence: TGTGCCAGCAGCCAAATACAGGGGAGGCGGTCCACTGAAGCTTTCTTT.